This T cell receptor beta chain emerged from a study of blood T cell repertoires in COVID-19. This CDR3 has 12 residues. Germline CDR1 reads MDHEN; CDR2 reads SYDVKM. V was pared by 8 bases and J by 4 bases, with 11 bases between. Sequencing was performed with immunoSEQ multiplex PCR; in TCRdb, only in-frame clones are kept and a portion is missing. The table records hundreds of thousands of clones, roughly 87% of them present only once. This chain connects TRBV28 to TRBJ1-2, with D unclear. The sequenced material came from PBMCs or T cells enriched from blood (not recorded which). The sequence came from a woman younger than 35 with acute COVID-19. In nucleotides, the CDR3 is TGTGCCAGCGGAGCGGGGAGCTATGGCTACACCTTC. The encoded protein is CASGAGSYGYTF.